This record looks at one T cell receptor beta chain sequence and its context. This clonotype appeared many times. Its antigen remains unidentified. No base qualities exist here, and no much larger clone lies one base off it. These data belong to a study of T cells in Graves' hyperthyroidism and ophthalmopathy (dated by TCRdb to the late 2010s). Regarding the research as a whole: Peripheral blood was sampled at the time of initial diagnosis, prior to any treatment. A discovery cohort of around 100 patients, 43 with Graves' ophthalmopathy and about 58 with stable Graves' hyperthyroidism, was used to find distinguishing TCR V-J signatures. Prospective prediction of ophthalmopathy was tested in an independent validation cohort consisting of some 18 hyperthyroidism patients and some 15 patients who later progressed to ophthalmopathy. The roughly 91 discovery patients were randomly split 7:3 into training and test sets. The study also compared thyroid tissue and blood T-cell repertoires from a handful of Graves' hyperthyroidism patients. After sampling, hyperthyroidism patients received methimazole starting at 30 mg daily, and ophthalmopathy patients received high-dose intravenous methylprednisolone. TCR Vbeta CDR3 sequencing of 120 to 150 peripheral blood samples (more than 40 ophthalmopathy, 75 to 85 hyperthyroidism and some 17 progressor patients) is reported in the paper.

Hyperthyroidism patients were newly diagnosed, with disease duration under 2 months, and aged 18 to 65 years. The study excluded patients with uncontrolled infections, other autoimmune diseases, pregnancy or lactation. Diagnoses were established on the basis of clinical symptoms, serum thyroxine and TRAb, thyroid ultrasound, and orbital computed tomography. For progressor patients, blood was drawn at the first diagnosis of hyperthyroidism, before any ophthalmopathy symptoms had appeared. PBMCs were separated from approximately 10 ml of fresh peripheral blood using Ficoll-Paque density gradient centrifugation. Progressor patients were defined as those initially diagnosed with Graves' hyperthyroidism in whom ophthalmopathy developed during follow-up. Trizol reagent was used to extract total RNA, and RNA quality was then checked on an Agilent 2100 Bioanalyzer. From cysteine to phenylalanine, the CDR3 is 13 amino acids long. Kept here is only the CDR3 DNA, which spans 39 bases and is read in frame from base 1. Deletion took 0 bases off V and 6 bases off J, with a span of 8 bases between the germline ends. In the germline V gene, CDR1 corresponds to MNHEY and CDR2 to SVGEGT.

The TCR beta CDR3 regions were amplified from RNA transcripts. The first round of RT-PCR for the TCR CDR3 was performed with the HTBI primer set and the Qiagen OneStep RT-PCR kit. Libraries were constructed in a second round of multiplex PCR, after which size selection and purification were performed. Sequencing of the libraries was done on an Illumina HiSeq2000 using paired-end 100 bp reads. The authors processed their data as follows. Raw data were processed with SOAPnuke, discarding reads with adapters, uncalled bases, mean Phred below 15, or no exact constant-primer or identifier match. COPE v1.2.5 was used to merge high-quality paired reads, and clonotypes were defined as unique nucleotide sequences. Clonotypes were aligned to IMGT TRBV, TRBD and TRBJ reference segments using MiTCR v1.1. Only V-J combinations with frequency above 0.0001, covering approximately 99% of repertoires, were analysed. A TCS score was defined as the ratio between F50 (clonal expansion) and ExV (chaos), using BLOSUM62-based TCRdist between CDR3 peptides within each V-J. Welch's t-statistics and random forest reduced roughly 530 V-J features to around 14, which were used in a naive Bayes classifier (R e1071). Using fastp at Q25 and MiXCR, TCRdb reprocessed the public reads and kept productive beta chains. Here each entry gathers all rows of one CDR3 protein and keeps the most common genes and DNA. TCRdb, not the original authors, processed these V and J calls. The table for this sample lists fewer than 350,000 distinct CDR3 sequences; about an eighth of them were counted only once. The top ten constitute 6.5% to 10% of the sample.

What the research found in general, with its limitations: Sample size was not statistically predetermined, and investigators were not blinded to group allocation. In validation, the model predicted progression to ophthalmopathy with roughly 66% sensitivity and roughly 75% specificity, a median of roughly seven months before onset. A 13 V-J signature model separated ophthalmopathy from stable hyperthyroidism, with around 90% sensitivity and 81.08% specificity in cross-validation and 80%/75% in testing. Most expanded thyroid clonotypes (frequency above 0.001) were also detected in blood, suggesting blood repertoires may reflect thyroid immune responses.

The receptor chain draws on TRBV6-2 or TRBV6-3 and TRBJ1-2; a tentative D match to TRBD1 spans 5 bases. This receptor was taken from a woman in her 30s with Graves' hyperthyroidism that later progressed to Graves' ophthalmopathy. The sample taken for sequencing was blood. The DNA sequence reads TGTGCCAGCAGTTACTCAGGCAGGGATGGCTACACCTTC. This encodes CASSYSGRDGYTF.